A single T cell receptor beta chain is shown here with its context. Its antigen is unknown. These data come from a study of monozygotic twins with inflammatory bowel disease. UMIs containing a 6-nucleotide sample barcode were added via template switching. Following a re-call of the 5' RACE reads, TCRdb has one entry per CDR3 protein and lacks DNA. Its table records approximately 150,000 distinct CDR3 sequences. Study-level results: Clonotype overlap with others was lower in IBD patients than in healthy twins, a difference that was greatest with disease activity. T cell subtypes were not distinguishable in this analysis. Healthy co-twins, by inverse Simpson, had higher TCRbeta diversity than their siblings with IBD.

This CDR3 is built from 15 residues. Germline CDR1 reads SGHRS; CDR2 reads YFSETQ. The chain joins TRBV5-1 to TRBJ2-1; TCRdb returns TRBD2, unconfirmable since there is no DNA. The sample consisted of blood. This clonotype originated in a human donor with ulcerative colitis or Crohn's disease, or a healthy co-twin of an affected twin (not recorded which). CDR3 in amino acids: CASSPWFSGDNEQFF.